Below, one TCR beta chain is given with its context. Its antigen is undetermined. The sample comes from a study of blood T cells in healthy people across ages. Findings and caveats of the study: Researchers report that TCR beta diversity correlated strongly with naive T cell percentage.

There are 19 residues in the CDR3. CDR1 is SGHVS, CDR2 FNYEAQ, per germline. A J-beta primer mix and a sample-barcoded 5' primer were used in a second PCR of roughly 6 to 12 cycles. TCRdb re-derived calls from the 5' RACE reads in MiXCR, one entry per CDR3 protein. The data show over a million distinct CDR3 sequences, 40% to 50% seen once. The TCR was taken from a woman between 18 and 29 years old in good health. V and J are TRBV7-6 and TRBJ2-7; 7 nucleotides agree with TRBD2. The DNA end is more similar to TRBJ2-5, so the J call may be wrong. Sequenced material: blood. The CDR3 DNA follows: TGTGCCAGCAGCTTTGGTGGAGGACTAGTGGCTGGGTTGGATCAGACCCAGTACTTC. Encoded protein: CASSFGGGLVAGLDQTQYF.